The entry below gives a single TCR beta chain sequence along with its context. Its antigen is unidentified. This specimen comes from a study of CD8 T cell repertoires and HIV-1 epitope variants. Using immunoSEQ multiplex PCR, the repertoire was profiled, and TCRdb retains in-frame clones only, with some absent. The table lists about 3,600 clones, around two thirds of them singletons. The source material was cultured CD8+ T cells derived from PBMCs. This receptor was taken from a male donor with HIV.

CDR3 sequence (DNA): TGTGCCAGCAGCTTGACTAGCGGGAGACAAAAGACAGATACGCAGTATTTT. Its protein is CASSLTSGRQKTDTQYF. V usage is TRBV11-2 and J usage is TRBJ2-3; 12 bases are shared with TRBD2. This CDR3 is built from 17 residues. The V gene end was trimmed by 3 bases and the J gene end by 3 bases; junction bases not matched to a gene: 7. CDR1 is SGHAT and CDR2 is FQNNGV in the germline V gene.